This T cell receptor (beta chain) was recovered during a study of cytomegalovirus exposure and HLA in healthy donors. Study as a whole: Drawn from HLA-typed donors, approximately 85 million unique TCRs were held in an early data release.

The PCR had 60 Vbeta and 13 Jbeta primers. Repertoires were generated with immunoSEQ multiplex PCR, while TCRdb's copy carries only in-frame clones and drops some. The data hold about 200,000 clones, with about 87% observed a single time. Notes on the study in general: When analyzed later, the rates of TCR association showed variation by HLA locus, with DRB1 the most and HLA-C the fewest. Fewer N-insertions (relative to the roughly 670-donor mean) were reportedly seen in an Asian-associated ancestry cluster in a later analysis.

The CDR3 is 13 residues long. Germline CDR1 SGDLS, CDR2 YYNGEE. V was clipped by 3 bases and J by 4 bases, with 11 bases between them. A remark on this clone: Its specificity is unknown.

The J gene is TRBJ2-7, the V gene TRBV9; possibly TRBD1 for D (5 bases). This TCR came from a woman aged 18-29 years in good health and CMV-seronegative. Material: PBMCs. CDR3 in amino acids: CASSDQPGYEQYF. The CDR3 region has the DNA TGTGCCAGCAGCGACCAGCCAGGGTACGAGCAGTACTTC.